One and the same sample provided the 18 T cell receptor beta chains below, sequenced in a study of neurological immune-mediated disorders. MiXCR, run by TCRdb on the 5' RACE reads, gives a single entry per CDR3 protein. Among roughly 30,000 distinct CDR3 sequences, about 6% were seen once, and the ten largest hold roughly 2%. The sequenced sample was CD4+ T cells from blood. Receptors were obtained from a woman aged 50 to 65 in good health.

In its sample, this clonotype was seen many times. V usage is TRBV27 and J usage is TRBJ2-7; tentative D call: TRBD1 (6 bases). Trimming cost V 4 bases and J 2 bases, with 9 bases left between them. The CDR3 consists of 13 residues. Germline V gives CDR1 MNHEY, CDR2 SMNVEV (reference sequence). The CDR3 reads CASSSGDAYEQYF. CDR3 DNA sequence: TGTGCCAGCAGTTCAGGGGATGCCTACGAGCAGTACTTC.

In its sample, this clonotype was seen many times. This sequence joins TRBV27 and TRBJ2-4; D unresolved. V shed 0 bases and J shed 0 bases, with 9 bases lying between them. The germline V gene encodes CDR1 MNHEY and CDR2 SMNVEV (reference sequence). The CDR3 has 16 residues. The CDR3 is CASSLSRTLAKNIQYF. CDR3 in DNA: TGTGCCAGCAGTTTATCCCGTACCCTAGCCAAAAACATTCAGTACTTC.

Many counts were recorded for this clonotype. The gene calls are TRBV3-1 and TRBJ2-7, with D tentatively TRBD2 (7 bases). The CDR3 loop spans 15 amino acids. The V and J ends lost 5 bases and 2 bases respectively, with 16 bases between them. CDR1 is LGHDT and CDR2 is YNNKEL in the germline V gene (reference sequence). DNA of the CDR3: TGTGCCAGCAGCTCGACCGGCGGGGGCCCCTACGAGCAGTACTTC. Its translation is CASSSTGGGPYEQYF.

This clonotype was found many times. J is TRBJ1-6 and V is TRBV7-3; weak D call: TRBD1 (6 bases). The germline V and J ends were trimmed by 1 base and 6 bases, with 13 bases remaining between them. This CDR3 has 16 residues. CDR1 and CDR2 (germline): SGHTA, FQGTGA. The CDR3 bases are TGTGCCAGCAGCTTAAATTCACAGGGAAGTAATTCACCCCTCCACTTT. It codes for CASSLNSQGSNSPLHF.

This clonotype has at least ten counts. The J gene is TRBJ2-7, the V gene TRBV29-1, with 9 positions matching TRBD2. CDR1 and CDR2 (germline): SQVTM, ANQGSEA. With 1 base clipped from V and 5 bases from J, the junction kept 6 bases outside the gene matches. The CDR3 has 14 amino acids. In DNA, the CDR3 is TGCAGCGTTGAAGGATACTTAGCGGGAGACGAGCAGTACTTC. Translation: CSVEGYLAGDEQYF.

This clonotype was counted many times. The chain joins TRBV7-3 to TRBJ1-1; no firm D call. V was pared by 1 base and J by 1 base, with 7 bases between. Germline lookup yields CDR1 SGHTA and CDR2 FQGTGA. The CDR3 length is 14 residues. CDR3 residues: CASSLSRQNTEAFF. Written as DNA, the CDR3 is TGTGCCAGCAGCTTAAGCAGGCAGAACACTGAAGCTTTCTTT. The variable domain in full, completed from reference TRBV7-3 and TRBJ1-1, reads GAGVSQTPSNKVTEKGKYVELRCDPISGHTALYWYRQSLGQGPEFLIYFQGTGAADDSGLPNDRFFAVRPEGSVSTLKIQRTERGDSAVYLCASSLSRQNTEAFFGQGTRLTVV.

This clonotype appeared many times. The chain is built from TRBV29-1 and TRBJ1-1; no clear D. The V end was cut by 3 bases, the J end by 1 base, with 12 bases between. CDR3 length: 14 amino acids. Per germline, CDR1 SQVTM and CDR2 ANQGSEA. The CDR3 loop is CSVERVLGNTEAFF. CDR3 bases: TGCAGCGTTGAGAGGGTGTTGGGGAACACTGAAGCTTTCTTT. The full variable domain, its missing parts supplied by reference TRBV29-1 and TRBJ1-1, is SAVISQKPSRDICQRGTSLTIQCQVDSQVTMMFWYRQQPGQSLTLIATANQGSEATYESGFVIDKFPISRPNLTFSTLTVSNMSPEDSSIYLCSVERVLGNTEAFFGQGTRLTVV.

This clonotype has at least ten counts. J is TRBJ1-2 and V is TRBV11-2, with D perhaps matching TRBD1 (6 bases). Germline V gene data show CDR1 as SGHAT and CDR2 as FQNNGV. The CDR3 contains 16 residues. V lost 5 bases, J lost 6 bases, and 22 bases lay in between. The CDR3 spells CASSPQRTVRGNGYTF. In DNA, the CDR3 is TGTGCCAGCAGCCCACAAAGGACAGTTAGGGGAAATGGCTACACCTTC. Combining the CDR3 with reference TRBV11-2 and TRBJ1-2 gives the whole variable domain EAGVAQSPRYKIIEKRQSVAFWCNPISGHATLYWYQQILGQGPKLLIQFQNNGVVDDSQLPKDRFSAERLKGVDSTLKIQPAKLEDSAVYLCASSPQRTVRGNGYTFGSGTRLTVV.

In its sample, this clonotype was seen many times. The CDR3 nucleotides are TGTGCCAGCAGCTTAACTCGTGGCAGGGGGCGAACAGATACGCAGTATTTT. Translated: CASSLTRGRGRTDTQYF. The V and J genes are TRBV7-3 and TRBJ2-3; 8 bases match TRBD1. J gave up 3 bases and V 0 bases, and 8 bases lay outside the gene matches. The germline V gene has CDR1 SGHTA and CDR2 FQGTGA. CDR3 length: 17 residues.

This clonotype was seen at least ten times. V and J are TRBV7-9 and TRBJ1-2; 8 positions agree with TRBD1. V shed 1 base, J shed 8 bases, and the junction held 12 bases outside the gene matches. The CDR3 loop spans 16 amino acids. Germline CDR1 SEHNR, CDR2 FQNEAQ (reference sequence). This chain's CDR3 is CASSLEGPGGPLGYTF. The CDR3 DNA is TGTGCCAGCAGCTTAGAAGGTCCAGGGGGCCCCCTCGGCTACACCTTC.

This clonotype was observed at least ten times. The chain recombines TRBV5-6 with TRBJ2-7; D unresolved. The germline V gene encodes CDR1 SGHDT and CDR2 YYEEEE. The V end lost 0 bases, the J end lost 0 bases, and 7 bases lay between the germline ends. The CDR3 consists of 14 residues. This CDR3 reads CASSLGLSSYEQYF. The CDR3 DNA sequence: TGTGCCAGCAGCTTGGGACTGAGCTCCTACGAGCAGTACTTC.

This clonotype was detected many times. V is TRBV6-2 or TRBV6-3 and J is TRBJ2-2, with TRBD2 identical over 7 bases. V gave up 8 bases and J gave up 0 bases; unmatched junction bases: 6. CDR3 length: 15 amino acids. Germline lookup yields CDR1 MNHEY and CDR2 SVGEGT. The CDR3 is CASVVGGANTGELFF. In nucleotides, the CDR3 is TGTGCCAGCGTAGTTGGGGGGGCGAACACCGGGGAGCTGTTTTTT.

This clonotype has a count of ten or more. The chain uses TRBV5-6 and TRBJ2-3; weak D call: TRBD1 (5 bases). CDR1 and CDR2 from the germline V gene are SGHDT and YYEEEE. With 5 bases removed from V and 4 bases from J, the gap between germline ends came to 11 bases. The CDR3 is made up of 13 amino acids. CDR3 loop: CASSSRRADTQYF. CDR3 DNA sequence: TGTGCCAGCAGTTCGCGCAGGGCAGATACGCAGTATTTT.

This clonotype was picked up many times. J is TRBJ2-4 and V is TRBV20-1; D is unclear. The CDR3 loop spans 13 amino acids. Germline lookup yields CDR1 DFQATT and CDR2 SNEGSKA (reference sequence). Trimming took off 3 bases at V and 6 bases at J, with 12 bases between the two ends. The CDR3 sequence is CSASGHFGNIQYF. The DNA for the CDR3 is TGCAGTGCTAGTGGTCATTTCGGAAACATTCAGTACTTC.

This clonotype was recorded at least ten times. This chain uses TRBV4-3 with TRBJ2-5; 8 nucleotides align to TRBD2. Germline loops: CDR1 LGHNA, CDR2 YSLEER. Losses at the gene ends were 2 bases for V and 4 bases for J; bases not matched to a gene: 0. This CDR3 is 13 amino acids long. CDR3 sequence: CASSQLAGETQYF. In nucleotides, the CDR3 is TGCGCCAGCAGCCAACTAGCGGGAGAGACCCAGTACTTC.

This clonotype was detected many times. The chain carries TRBV20-1 and TRBJ2-1; 11 bases agree with TRBD2. The CDR3 sequence is 16 residues long. Germline V lookup: CDR1 DFQATT, CDR2 SNEGSKA (reference sequence). The ends lost 0 bases at V and 7 bases at J; junction bases unmatched: 8. DNA of the CDR3: TGCAGTGCTAGAGATAGTAGCGGGAGGGCCCAGAATGAGCAGTTCTTC. Its protein is CSARDSSGRAQNEQFF.

This clonotype occurred many times. The V gene is TRBV20-1, the J gene TRBJ1-2; D perhaps matches TRBD1 (5 bases). V lost 0 bases to trimming and J lost 0 bases, with 5 bases between them. Germline V gene data show CDR1 as DFQATT and CDR2 as SNEGSKA (reference sequence). The CDR3 is made up of 13 amino acids. Here the CDR3 reads CSAREGANYGYTF. The CDR3 region has the DNA TGCAGTGCTAGAGAAGGGGCTAACTATGGCTACACCTTC.

This clonotype was picked up many times. The chain combines TRBV20-1 with TRBJ2-2, with D tentatively TRBD2 (6 bases). Germline loops: CDR1 DFQATT, CDR2 SNEGSKA (reference sequence). This CDR3 is 13 amino acids long. The V end lost 5 bases, the J end lost 2 bases, and 9 bases lay between the germline ends. Here the CDR3 reads CSAAGTNTGELFF. CDR3 DNA sequence: TGCAGTGCTGCAGGGACTAACACCGGGGAGCTGTTTTTT.